The 22 T cell receptor beta chains listed next were all sequenced from one sample in a study of T-cell memory formation after mild COVID-19. Using its own MiXCR run on the 5' RACE reads, TCRdb lists one record per CDR3 protein. The sample has 450,000 to 650,000 distinct CDR3 sequences, roughly a fifth seen once. The source material was PBMCs or a T cell subset sorted from them (not recorded which). The receptors come from an adult woman who had mild COVID-19 (a few samples of this study predate the infection). Cell type and time point are not known.

This clonotype appeared a few times. This rearrangement joins TRBV25-1 to TRBJ2-3; no reliable D call. This CDR3 has 15 amino acids. V was clipped by 5 bases and J by 2 bases, with 14 bases between them. Germline CDR1 and CDR2: MGHDK and SYGVNS. The CDR3 loop is CASSLMVTNTDTQYF. DNA for the CDR3: TGTGCCAGCAGTCTAATGGTGACGAACACAGATACGCAGTATTTT.

In its sample, this clonotype was seen a few times. The chain is built from TRBV5-1 and TRBJ2-1; D possibly corresponds to TRBD2 (6 bases). The V end lost 5 bases, the J end lost 2 bases, and 17 bases lay between the germline ends. CDR3 length: 16 residues. CDR1 and CDR2 (germline): SGHRS, YFSETQ. The CDR3 region is CASSSSVLSPYNEQFF. In DNA form, the CDR3 reads TGCGCCAGCAGTTCTAGCGTATTGTCCCCCTACAATGAGCAGTTCTTC.

The chain has TRBV20-1 and TRBJ2-4; 9 bases line up with TRBD2. This CDR3 region has 14 residues. Trimming took 2 bases from V and 9 from J; bases not matched to a gene: 8. Germline V CDR1 and CDR2: DFQATT, SNEGSKA (reference sequence). CDR3 sequence: CSARPGTSFGIQYF. The DNA for the CDR3 is TGCAGTGCTAGACCCGGGACTAGCTTTGGCATTCAGTACTTC.

The V call is TRBV5-1, the J call TRBJ2-3; 7 bases line up with TRBD2. Trimming took 0 bases from V and 6 from J; bases not matched to a gene: 7. This CDR3 has 15 residues. CDR1 is SGHRS, CDR2 YFSETQ, per germline. Here the CDR3 reads CASSLGTRKGDTQYF. CDR3 sequence (DNA): TGCGCCAGCAGCTTGGGGACTAGAAAGGGGGATACGCAGTATTTT. The variable domain in full, completed from reference TRBV5-1 and TRBJ2-3, reads KAGVTQTPRYLIKTRGQQVTLSCSPISGHRSVSWYQQTPGQGLQFLFEYFSETQRNKGNFPGRFSGRQFSNSRSEMNVSTLELGDSALYLCASSLGTRKGDTQYFGPGTRLTVL.

This clonotype has more than one count but fewer than ten. J is TRBJ1-3 and V is TRBV11-2; no definite D call. This CDR3 region has 15 residues. The V gene's germline CDR1 is SGHAT and CDR2 FQNNGV. V lost 3 bases and J 0 bases, leaving 9 bases between the germline ends. CDR3 sequence reads: CASSLDRYSGNTIYF. The CDR3 DNA reads TGTGCCAGCAGCTTGGACCGATACTCTGGAAACACCATATATTTT.

The rearrangement joins TRBV12-3 or TRBV12-4 to TRBJ1-1; tentative D call: TRBD1 (6 bases). V shed 4 bases and J shed 1 base, with 13 bases lying between them. The CDR3 runs to 15 residues. The CDR3 sequence: CASSSPGAANTEAFF. CDR3 in DNA: TGTGCCAGCAGTTCCCCAGGGGCGGCGAACACTGAAGCTTTCTTT.

In this sample, this clonotype turned up many times. This chain joins TRBV7-7 and TRBJ1-1; 8 bases are a match to TRBD1. Trimming took 3 bases from V and 1 from J; bases not matched to a gene: 10. CDR3 length: 17 amino acids. Germline CDR1 is SSHAT and CDR2 is FNYEAQ (reference sequence). This CDR3 reads CASSFPGPGGENTEAFF. The CDR3 DNA is TGTGCCAGCAGCTTTCCCGGACCAGGGGGCGAGAACACTGAAGCTTTCTTT.

This chain links TRBV29-1 with TRBJ2-7, with unresolved D. CDR3 length: 14 amino acids. Germline V gene lookup returns CDR1 SQVTM and CDR2 ANQGSEA. V lost 6 bases and J 6 bases, leaving 21 bases between the germline ends. The CDR3 protein is CSVASDTTPPEQYF. CDR3 coding DNA: TGCAGCGTCGCCAGCGACACGACTCCCCCCGAGCAGTACTTC.

This clonotype was detected many times. This chain links TRBV27 with TRBJ2-1, with unresolved D. This CDR3 contains 14 residues. Germline V gene lookup returns CDR1 MNHEY and CDR2 SMNVEV (reference sequence). The V and J ends lost 1 base and 4 bases respectively, with 8 bases between them. CDR3 protein: CASSLLGRYNEQFF. The CDR3, as DNA: TGTGCCAGCAGTTTATTAGGTCGATACAATGAGCAGTTCTTC.

This chain joins TRBV10-3 and TRBJ1-1; D is perhaps TRBD1 (5 bases). V gave up 8 bases and J gave up 1 base, with 20 bases separating them. The CDR3 sequence is 16 residues long. The germline CDR1 and CDR2 sequences are ENHRY and SYGVKD. The CDR3 sequence is CAIRIRDANPNTEAFF. CDR3 bases: TGTGCCATCCGAATCCGGGACGCCAACCCGAACACTGAAGCTTTCTTT.

V gene TRBV4-1 combines with J gene TRBJ1-3, with D unclear. The V end lost 6 bases, the J end lost 0 bases, and 12 bases lay between the germline ends. The CDR3 sequence is 15 residues long. Germline V gene data show CDR1 as MGHRA and CDR2 as YSYEKL. DNA for the CDR3: TGCGCCAGCAGGTCTGGACTTACCTCTGGAAACACCATATATTTT. The encoded protein is CASRSGLTSGNTIYF.

This clonotype came up a few times. The rearrangement uses TRBV20-1 and TRBJ2-3, with 11 bases identical to TRBD2. Germline V gene sequence: CDR1 DFQATT, CDR2 SNEGSKA (reference sequence). The V and J ends lost 2 bases and 8 bases, in that order; junction bases with no gene match: 6. This CDR3 is built from 14 residues. This CDR3 is CSARQLAGALTQYF. As DNA, the CDR3 is TGCAGTGCTAGACAACTAGCGGGAGCCCTTACGCAGTATTTT.

Only a few counts were recorded for this clonotype. CDR3 protein: CASSPSFVRAYEQYF. CDR3 sequence (DNA): TGTGCCAGCAGCCCATCCTTCGTGCGAGCCTACGAGCAGTACTTC. The chain joins TRBV11-2 to TRBJ2-7, with D unresolved. Trimming left V 5 bases short and J 2 bases short, with 16 bases between. The CDR3 consists of 15 residues. Germline V gene data show CDR1 as SGHAT and CDR2 as FQNNGV.

This clonotype was seen a few times. In DNA, the CDR3 is TGCGCCAGCAGCCATGGGACTAGCCTTTACGAGCAGTACTTC. Its translation is CASSHGTSLYEQYF. V and J are TRBV5-1 and TRBJ2-7; 9 nucleotides line up with TRBD2. V dropped 4 bases and J dropped 4; count of bases not matched to a gene: 6. CDR1 is SGHRS and CDR2 is YFSETQ in the germline V gene. The CDR3 covers 14 residues.

This clonotype occurred many times. The rearrangement uses TRBV20-1 and TRBJ2-3; 9 bases map to TRBD2. Unmatched junction bases numbered 8, after V lost 0 bases and J lost 4 bases. Per germline, CDR1 DFQATT and CDR2 SNEGSKA (reference sequence). The CDR3 loop spans 16 amino acids. CDR3 in DNA: TGCAGTGCTAGAGATCTGGCGGGGGGGGCCTCAGATACGCAGTATTTT. As protein: CSARDLAGGASDTQYF.

This clonotype appeared a few times. The V and J genes are TRBV29-1 and TRBJ1-2, with TRBD1 as a possible D gene (5 bases). This CDR3 has 12 residues. Germline V gene data show CDR1 as SQVTM and CDR2 as ANQGSEA. V lost 6 bases, J lost 2 bases, and 10 bases lay in between. The CDR3 DNA follows: TGCAGCGTAAGGGGACCGAACTATGGCTACACCTTC. Translation gives CSVRGPNYGYTF.

The rearrangement joins TRBV4-1 to TRBJ2-2; TRBD1 is a possible D gene (6 bases). Germline values: CDR1 MGHRA, CDR2 YSYEKL. Trimming stripped 0 bases from V and 6 bases from J, with 11 bases between. The CDR3 contains 15 residues. The chain's CDR3 is CASSQDRGGAGELFF. The DNA of the CDR3 is TGCGCCAGCAGCCAAGATCGAGGGGGAGCCGGGGAGCTGTTTTTT.

The sample holds many counts of this clonotype. This sequence joins TRBV24-1 and TRBJ2-1, with unresolved D. The V end lost 3 bases, the J end lost 3 bases, and 8 bases lay between the germline ends. The CDR3 consists of 14 residues. Germline V CDR1 and CDR2: KGHDR, SFDVKD. As DNA, the CDR3 is TGTGCCACCAGTGATATAGGCAGCTACAATGAGCAGTTCTTC. As protein: CATSDIGSYNEQFF.

The genes are TRBV2 and TRBJ1-1, with D uncertain. V lost 7 bases and J lost 3, with 12 bases in between. Germline V lookup: CDR1 SNHLY, CDR2 FYNNEI. The CDR3 length is 13 residues. The CDR3 DNA reads as TGTGCCAGCATTCGGACCGCGGACACTGAAGCTTTCTTT. Protein product: CASIRTADTEAFF.

The J gene is TRBJ2-1, the V gene TRBV20-1; TRBD2 matches at 8 bases. The CDR3 covers 14 residues. Germline lookup yields CDR1 DFQATT and CDR2 SNEGSKA (reference sequence). Trimming took 3 bases from V and 7 from J; bases not matched to a gene: 8. The CDR3 sequence: CSARIAGLGNEQFF. The CDR3, as DNA: TGCAGTGCTAGGATAGCGGGATTGGGGAATGAGCAGTTCTTC.

The table lists this clonotype with a few counts. In DNA, the CDR3 is TGTGCCAGCAGTTACCTTAGCGGGGGGTACAATGAGCAGTTCTTC. Amino acids: CASSYLSGGYNEQFF. V gene TRBV6-5 combines with J gene TRBJ2-1, with 10 bases that match TRBD2. Looked up from germline, CDR1 is MNHEY and CDR2 is SVGAGI. The CDR3 spans 15 residues. J lost 4 bases, V lost 2 bases, and 2 bases had no gene match.

The CDR3 spells CASSSPGGGGLISYNEQFF. CDR3 nucleotides: TGTGCCAGCAGCTCACCCGGCGGGGGGGGCCTAATTTCCTACAATGAGCAGTTCTTC. This rearrangement joins TRBV7-2 to TRBJ2-1; the match to TRBD2 covers 9 bases. The CDR3 loop spans 19 amino acids. Germline lookup yields CDR1 SGHTA and CDR2 FQGNSA. J gave up 1 base and V 4 bases, and 14 bases lay outside the gene matches.